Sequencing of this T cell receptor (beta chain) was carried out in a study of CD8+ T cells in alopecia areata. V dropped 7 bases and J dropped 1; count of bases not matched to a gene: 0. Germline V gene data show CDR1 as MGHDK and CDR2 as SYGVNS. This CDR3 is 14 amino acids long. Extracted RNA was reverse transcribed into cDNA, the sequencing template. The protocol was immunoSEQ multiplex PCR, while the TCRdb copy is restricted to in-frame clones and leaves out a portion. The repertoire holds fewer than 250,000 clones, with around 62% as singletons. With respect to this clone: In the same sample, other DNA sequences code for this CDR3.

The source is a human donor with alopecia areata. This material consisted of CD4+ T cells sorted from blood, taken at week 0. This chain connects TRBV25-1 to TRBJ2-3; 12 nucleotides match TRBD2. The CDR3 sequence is CASTSGRGTDTQYF. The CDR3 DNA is TGTGCCAGCACTAGCGGGAGGGGCACAGATACGCAGTATTTT.